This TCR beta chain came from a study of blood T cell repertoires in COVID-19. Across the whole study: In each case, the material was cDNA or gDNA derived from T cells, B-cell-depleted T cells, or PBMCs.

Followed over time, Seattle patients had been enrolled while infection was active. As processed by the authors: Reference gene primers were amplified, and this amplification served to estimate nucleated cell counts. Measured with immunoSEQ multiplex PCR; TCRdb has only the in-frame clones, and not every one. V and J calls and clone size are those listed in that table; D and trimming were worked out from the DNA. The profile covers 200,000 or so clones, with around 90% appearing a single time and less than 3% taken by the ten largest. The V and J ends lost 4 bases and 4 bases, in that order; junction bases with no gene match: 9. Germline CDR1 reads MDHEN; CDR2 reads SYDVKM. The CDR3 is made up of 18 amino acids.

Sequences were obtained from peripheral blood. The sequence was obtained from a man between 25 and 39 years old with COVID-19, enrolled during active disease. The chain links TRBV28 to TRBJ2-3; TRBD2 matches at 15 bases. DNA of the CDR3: TGTGCCAGCAGTTCTCTCTGGACTAGCGGGGGGGCGGCAGATACGCAGTATTTT. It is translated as CASSSLWTSGGAADTQYF.